What follows are 27 T cell receptor beta chains derived from one specimen sequenced in a study of T cell repertoires in ileal Crohn's disease. Assay used: immunoSEQ multiplex PCR; TCRdb lists only in-frame clones, some missing. Among 13,000 or so clones listed, less than 80% were seen once. The time point denotes: inflamed ileum from the surgical specimen. The material sequenced was ileal tissue. The receptors were gathered from an adult with Crohn's disease.

The chain recombines TRBV9 with TRBJ1-6, with a possible D match to TRBD1 (5 bases). The CDR3 extends over 16 amino acids. Trimming took 3 bases from V and 0 from J, leaving 10 bases between them. Germline CDR1 reads SGDLS; CDR2 reads YYNGEE. The CDR3 DNA is TGTGCCAGCAGCGGTACAGGAAGCTCCTATAATTCACCCCTCCACTTT. As protein: CASSGTGSSYNSPLHF.

The V and J genes are TRBV25-1 and TRBJ2-2; D is unresolved. Per germline, CDR1 MGHDK and CDR2 SYGVNS. Deletions cut 1 base from V and 0 bases from J, with 9 bases between. CDR3 length equals 16 residues. The CDR3 region is CASSEWRTANTGELFF. DNA of the CDR3: TGTGCCAGCAGTGAATGGCGTACTGCGAACACCGGGGAGCTGTTTTTT.

The V call is TRBV5-1, the J call TRBJ1-4; D unclear. Deletions cut 5 bases from V and 8 bases from J, with 16 bases between. The CDR3 has 14 amino acids. CDR1 is SGHRS and CDR2 is YFSETQ in the germline V gene. The CDR3 coding sequence is TGCGCCAGCAGAGTTTCATCCGTGGACGAAAAACTGTTTTTT. This translates into CASRVSSVDEKLFF.

The CDR3 protein is CASSDGGTSRETQYF. The CDR3, as DNA: TGTGCCAGTAGTGATGGGGGAACCTCGCGGGAGACCCAGTACTTC. This chain links TRBV19 with TRBJ2-5, with D perhaps being TRBD1 or TRBD2 (5 bases each). CDR3 length: 15 residues. The V and J ends lost 5 bases and 5 bases respectively, with 18 bases between them. From germline, CDR1 is LNHDA and CDR2 SQIVND (reference sequence).

The V call is TRBV21-1, the J call TRBJ2-7; the listed D gene, TRBD1, was not tested against the DNA. TRBV21-1 is an annotated pseudogene. The CDR3 sequence is 17 residues long. CDR3 loop: CASSSTTGTGALYEQYF. The DNA of the CDR3 is TGTGCCAGCAGCTCGACGACCGGGACAGGAGCGCTCTACGAGCAGTACTTC.

DNA for the CDR3: TGTGCCAGCTCACAACAGCCGGACTATGGCTACACCTTC. Translating it yields CASSQQPDYGYTF. The chain is built from TRBV18 and TRBJ1-2; no clear D. From germline, CDR1 is KGHSH and CDR2 LQKENI. There are 13 residues in the CDR3. Trimming took 4 bases from V and 3 from J, leaving 9 bases between them.

This clone was observed once. The chain links TRBV18 to TRBJ2-7; 8 bases are a match to TRBD1. The germline V gene encodes CDR1 KGHSH and CDR2 LQKENI. J was trimmed by 2 bases and V by 3 bases; bases with no gene match: 6. This CDR3 spans 15 amino acids. The CDR3 coding sequence is TGTGCCAGCTCACCCAAGTCAGGGGGCCCCTACGAGCAGTACTTC. Amino acids: CASSPKSGGPYEQYF.

The chain links TRBV30 to TRBJ1-5, with D uncertain. The CDR3 consists of 13 residues. V was clipped by 2 bases and J by 6 bases, with 11 bases between them. The germline V gene has CDR1 GTSNPN and CDR2 SVGIG (reference sequence). The CDR3 bases are TGTGCCTGGAGTAAGGGATGGAGTCAGCCCCAGCATTTT. Its protein is CAWSKGWSQPQHF.

This clone was picked up a small number of times. The rearrangement links TRBV7-9 to TRBJ1-6; D is uncertain. The germline V gene encodes CDR1 SEHNR and CDR2 FQNEAQ (reference sequence). V lost 6 bases, J lost 7 bases, and 10 bases lay in between. CDR3 length: 13 residues. CDR3 coding DNA: TGTGCCAGCAGGCTCACAACAAATTCACCCCTCCACTTT. Its protein product is CASRLTTNSPLHF.

The genes are TRBV5-1 and TRBJ2-1; 7 bases map to TRBD1. The germline CDR1 and CDR2 sequences are SGHRS and YFSETQ. Trimming took 4 bases from V and 10 from J; bases not matched to a gene: 11. The CDR3 extends over 14 amino acids. The CDR3 DNA sequence: TGCGCCAGCAGCGCCCGGGACAGTGACAGCGAGCAGTTCTTC. Its translation is CASSARDSDSEQFF.

DNA for the CDR3: TGTGCCAGCAAACGGGACAGAGCCTCCTACAATGAGCAGTTCTTC. Translating gives CASKRDRASYNEQFF. This chain links TRBV6-4 with TRBJ2-1; 7 nucleotides line up with TRBD1. V shed 7 bases, J shed 0 bases, and the junction held 6 bases outside the gene matches. The CDR3 totals 15 residues. The germline V gene has CDR1 MRHNA and CDR2 SNTAGT.

V gene TRBV5-4 combines with J gene TRBJ1-1, with D unclear. Germline V CDR1 and CDR2: SGHNT, YYREEE (reference sequence). V lost 3 bases to trimming and J lost 3 bases, with 9 bases between them. The CDR3 is 13 amino acids. CDR3 DNA sequence: TGTGCCAGCAGCTGGGTGGTGGACACTGAAGCTTTCTTT. This gives the protein CASSWVVDTEAFF.

The J gene is TRBJ2-7, the V gene TRBV6-1, with 7 bases lining up with TRBD1. Germline loops: CDR1 MNHNS, CDR2 SASEGT. V dropped 7 bases and J dropped 4; count of bases not matched to a gene: 13. The CDR3 has 15 residues. The CDR3 protein is CASIDRQGHVYEQYF. CDR3 in DNA: TGTGCCAGCATTGACCGACAGGGCCACGTTTACGAGCAGTACTTC.

The chain uses TRBV11-3 and TRBJ1-4; no definite D call. Trimming removed 0 bases from V and 1 base from J, with 18 bases in between. The CDR3 runs 19 residues. Per germline, CDR1 SGHNT and CDR2 YENEEA. CDR3 loop: CASSLDPIPRLQTNEKLFF. In nucleotides, the CDR3 is TGTGCCAGCAGCTTAGATCCTATACCTCGATTGCAAACTAATGAAAAACTGTTTTTT.

The genes are TRBV7-6 and TRBJ1-1; D might be TRBD1 (5 bases). Germline V gene data show CDR1 as SGHVS and CDR2 as FNYEAQ. The ends were cut back, 3 bases at V and 4 bases at J, with 21 bases in the middle. The CDR3 runs to 17 residues. The CDR3 DNA is TGTGCCAGCAGCTTGATGCGACTGGGACTGCCGTCCACTGAAGCTTTCTTT. Translation: CASSLMRLGLPSTEAFF.

This clone was seen a handful of times. The rearrangement links TRBV6-5 to TRBJ2-2; D ambiguous. The V end lost 11 bases, the J end lost 3 bases, and 10 bases lay between the germline ends. This CDR3 spans 12 amino acids. Germline V lookup: CDR1 MNHEY, CDR2 SVGAGI. The CDR3 loop reads CASQLDTGELFF. In DNA form, the CDR3 reads TGTGCCTCACAGTTGGACACCGGGGAGCTGTTTTTT.

This clone was observed a few times. J is TRBJ2-1 and V is TRBV5-1; no clear D gene. CDR3 size: 11 residues. Germline V CDR1 and CDR2: SGHRS, YFSETQ. V was cut by 0 bases and J by 10 bases, with 5 bases left in between. CDR3 DNA sequence: TGCGCCAGCAGCTTGGCTCCAGAGCAGTTCTTC. This codes for CASSLAPEQFF.

This clone occurred a few times. Other DNA variants within this sample encode the same CDR3. In nucleotides, the CDR3 is TGTGCCAGCAGCTTAGCGGGACAAACCCTCTATGGCTACACCTTC. It yields the protein CASSLAGQTLYGYTF. The V gene is TRBV11-2, the J gene TRBJ1-2; tentatively, D is TRBD1 (6 bases). Trimming took 1 base from V and 4 from J, leaving 13 bases between them. CDR1 and CDR2 from the germline V gene are SGHAT and FQNNGV. This CDR3 comprises 15 residues. Together with reference TRBV11-2 and TRBJ1-2, the CDR3 gives the full variable domain: EAGVAQSPRYKIIEKRQSVAFWCNPISGHATLYWYQQILGQGPKLLIQFQNNGVVDDSQLPKDRFSAERLKGVDSTLKIQPAKLEDSAVYLCASSLAGQTLYGYTFGSGTRLTVV.

This chain links TRBV20-1 with TRBJ1-1; possible D gene TRBD1, 5 bases. Germline V CDR1 and CDR2: DFQATT, SNEGSKA (reference sequence). Trimming took off 6 bases at V and 8 bases at J, with 13 bases between the two ends. The CDR3 is 11 amino acids. The CDR3 protein is CSATTGVEAFF. In nucleotides, the CDR3 is TGCAGTGCCACCACGGGGGTCGAAGCTTTCTTT.

The chain combines TRBV6-5 with TRBJ1-5; D is unresolved. Germline V CDR1 and CDR2: MNHEY, SVGAGI. This CDR3 spans 10 amino acids. V was trimmed by 8 bases and J by 5 bases, leaving 4 bases between them. CDR3: CASGDQPQHF. The CDR3 region has the DNA TGTGCCAGCGGAGATCAGCCCCAGCATTTT.

This clone was seen once. The rearrangement links TRBV6-6 to TRBJ1-1; D gene uncertain. The CDR3 length is 14 residues. The germline V and J ends were trimmed by 2 bases and 4 bases, with 11 bases remaining between them. Per germline, CDR1 MNHNY and CDR2 SVGAGI (reference sequence). The CDR3 DNA reads as TGTGCCAGCAGTTACGGCGGGGTTTCCACTGAAGCTTTCTTT. Amino acid sequence: CASSYGGVSTEAFF.

The rearrangement joins TRBV5-1 to TRBJ2-7; 8 positions agree with TRBD2. This CDR3 comprises 17 residues. After removal of 2 bases from V and 2 bases from J, the junction contained 12 bases not matched to a gene. Germline V gene lookup returns CDR1 SGHRS and CDR2 YFSETQ. CDR3 in DNA: TGCGCCAGCAGCTTCCACCTCGGGGGGGCCAGTCCCTACGAGCAGTACTTC. This translates into CASSFHLGGASPYEQYF.

This chain connects TRBV6-1 to TRBJ1-2, with 7 nucleotides matching TRBD1. Germline V gene data show CDR1 as MNHNS and CDR2 as SASEGT. This CDR3 has 15 amino acids. The V gene end was trimmed by 11 bases and the J gene end by 0 bases; junction bases not matched to a gene: 12. The CDR3 region has the DNA TGTGCCGGAAACAGGGGCCCATTCACTAACTATGGCTACACCTTC. Its translation: CAGNRGPFTNYGYTF.

This clone was detected a few times. The V gene is TRBV5-4, the J gene TRBJ2-7; TRBD2 might be the D (6 bases). Germline V gives CDR1 SGHNT, CDR2 YYREEE (reference sequence). Deletions cut 4 bases from V and 3 bases from J, with 11 bases between. The CDR3 loop spans 13 amino acids. The CDR3 spells CASSPGDNYEQYF. The CDR3 nucleotides read TGTGCCAGCAGCCCGGGAGACAACTACGAGCAGTACTTC.

V is TRBV30 and J is TRBJ2-2, with 7 bases matching TRBD2. Germline V gene lookup returns CDR1 GTSNPN and CDR2 SVGIG (reference sequence). The CDR3 runs 15 residues. V lost 2 bases, J lost 1 base, and 4 bases stayed unmatched. DNA of the CDR3: TGTGCCTGGAGTCGACTAGCTATGAACACCGGGGAGCTGTTTTTT. It codes for CAWSRLAMNTGELFF.

The chain employs TRBV7-9 and TRBJ1-1; D is uncertain. This CDR3 has 17 amino acids. V was clipped by 5 bases and J by 4 bases, with 23 bases between them. Germline V gives CDR1 SEHNR, CDR2 FQNEAQ (reference sequence). The DNA of the CDR3 is TGTGCCAGCAGCCCAAAAGACAAAATCCGATCGTGCACTGAAGCTTTCTTT. This codes for CASSPKDKIRSCTEAFF.

The V call is TRBV6-5, the J call TRBJ1-1, with D perhaps TRBD1 (6 bases). There are 14 residues in the CDR3. Germline CDR1 reads MNHEY; CDR2 reads SVGAGI. V lost 2 bases, J lost 2 bases, and 9 bases lay in between. The DNA of the CDR3 is TGTGCCAGCAGTTACGGGGGCGGTAACACTGAAGCTTTCTTT. It specifies CASSYGGGNTEAFF.